Listed here are 28 T cell receptor beta chains from one sample, sequenced in a study of regulatory and conventional T cells in RAG deficiency. The table came from immunoSEQ multiplex PCR; TCRdb's copy has only in-frame clones and leaves some out. The data hold around 31,000 clones, with just under 90% observed a single time. These records were also assigned to another study, of regulatory T cells. Per that study: The primer mix had 52 TRBV and 13 TRBJ primers.

The sequencing input was CD8+ T cells sorted from blood. The receptors shown here come from a human donor in good health.

The chain is built from TRBV2 and TRBJ2-7; perhaps TRBD2 as D (5 bases). This CDR3 has 13 residues. Germline V gene sequence: CDR1 SNHLY, CDR2 FYNNEI. The V and J ends lost 11 bases and 3 bases respectively, with 17 bases between them. The CDR3 region has the DNA TGTGCCGGGTTATTAGCGTTGGGCTACGAGCAGTACTTC. Translated, it gives CAGLLALGYEQYF.

The gene calls are TRBV5-8 and TRBJ2-1; a weak D match, TRBD1 (5 bases). Germline V lookup: CDR1 SGHTS, CDR2 YDEGEE. Deletions cut 1 base from V and 7 bases from J, with 15 bases between. CDR3 length: 15 amino acids. CDR3 nucleotides: TGTGCCAGCAGCTTGCAGGGCAGGAGTAGGAATGAGCAGTTCTTC. Its translation: CASSLQGRSRNEQFF.

As DNA, the CDR3 is TGTGCCAGCAGTTACTCGACCGGGGGAAACTCCTACGAGCAGTACTTC. It codes for CASSYSTGGNSYEQYF. The J gene is TRBJ2-7, the V gene TRBV6-5; D possibly corresponds to TRBD2 (6 bases). CDR3 length equals 16 residues. V was trimmed by 0 bases and J by 0 bases, leaving 12 bases between them. Germline-derived CDR1 and CDR2 are MNHEY and SVGAGI.

On this clone: The germline gene is not matched at one end of the junction; a read error may be the cause. The genes are TRBV5-1 and TRBJ2-1; tentatively, D is TRBD2 (6 bases). Germline assignment: CDR1 SGHRS and CDR2 YFSETQ. This CDR3 is built from 13 residues. For the CDR3, the DNA is TGCGCCAGCAGCTTGGTGGACTACGATGAGCAGTTCTTC. It encodes CASSLVDYDEQFF.

The chain uses TRBV7-9 and TRBJ2-2; 9 nucleotides match TRBD1. Per germline, CDR1 SEHNR and CDR2 FQNEAQ (reference sequence). V trimming: 7 bases; J trimming: 4 bases; junction bases outside the gene matches: 4. CDR3 size: 14 residues. CDR3 loop: CASKQGASTGELFF. The CDR3 coding sequence is TGTGCCAGCAAACAGGGGGCGAGCACCGGGGAGCTGTTTTTT.

The rearrangement joins TRBV4-1 to TRBJ1-4; weak D call: TRBD1 (6 bases). Germline V gene lookup returns CDR1 MGHRA and CDR2 YSYEKL. V was cut by 1 base and J by 1 base, with 10 bases left in between. This CDR3 region has 16 residues. This CDR3 reads CASSQVQGRTNEKLFF. CDR3 in DNA: TGCGCCAGCAGCCAAGTCCAGGGGAGAACTAATGAAAAACTGTTTTTT.

V and J are TRBV6-6 and TRBJ2-7, with 10 bases fitting TRBD1. V lost 5 bases, J lost 5 bases, and 6 bases stayed unmatched. CDR3 length: 14 amino acids. The germline gives CDR1 MNHNY, CDR2 SVGAGI (reference sequence). CDR3 nucleotide sequence: TGTGCCAGCAGTACCGACAGGGGGCTGAACGAGCAGTACTTC. Amino acids: CASSTDRGLNEQYF.

J is TRBJ1-2 and V is TRBV28, with D possibly matching TRBD1 (5 bases). This CDR3 is built from 13 residues. Germline loops: CDR1 MDHEN, CDR2 SYDVKM. Trimming removed 5 bases from V and 6 bases from J, with 13 bases in between. CDR3 DNA: TGTGCCAGCAGTCCCTCCGACAGCCATGGCTACACCTTC. It translates to CASSPSDSHGYTF.

The gene calls are TRBV30 and TRBJ2-7, with TRBD2 matching over 15 bases. CDR3 size: 15 residues. Germline-derived CDR1 and CDR2 are GTSNPN and SVGIG (reference sequence). Trimming at V came to 5 bases and at J to 6 bases, leaving 8 bases not matched to a gene. The CDR3 bases are TGTGCCTGGGAACAAGGGACTAGCGGGAGGCGCGAGCAGTACTTC. Translating it yields CAWEQGTSGRREQYF.

This rearrangement joins TRBV19 to TRBJ1-5; D unresolved. CDR3 length: 15 amino acids. Germline CDR1 is LNHDA and CDR2 is SQIVND (reference sequence). The germline V and J ends were trimmed by 4 bases and 3 bases, with 13 bases remaining between them. CDR3 sequence reads: CASSTDPDPNQPQHF. The CDR3 DNA is TGTGCCAGTAGTACCGACCCGGACCCCAATCAGCCCCAGCATTTT.

This rearrangement joins TRBV4-2 to TRBJ1-1, with unresolved D. With 0 bases removed from V and 2 bases from J, the gap between germline ends came to 13 bases. Germline values: CDR1 LGHNA, CDR2 YNFKEQ. This CDR3 region has 16 residues. CDR3 DNA sequence: TGTGCCAGCAGCCAAGATTATTCCAGAAGTAACACTGAAGCTTTCTTT. Encoded protein: CASSQDYSRSNTEAFF.

The J gene is TRBJ1-4, the V gene TRBV27; D is unclear. The CDR3 has 12 residues. Trimming took 6 bases from V and 8 from J, leaving 10 bases between them. The germline V gene has CDR1 MNHEY and CDR2 SMNVEV (reference sequence). The CDR3 region is CASRMPGEKLFF. The CDR3 nucleotides are TGTGCCAGCAGGATGCCGGGCGAAAAACTGTTTTTT.

The V call is TRBV9, the J call TRBJ2-5; no clear D gene. Per germline, CDR1 SGDLS and CDR2 YYNGEE. The CDR3 has 15 residues. The V end lost 0 bases, the J end lost 2 bases, and 11 bases lay between the germline ends. The CDR3, as DNA: TGTGCCAGCAGCGTAGGGGTTCTACAACAAGAGACCCAGTACTTC. It encodes CASSVGVLQQETQYF.

The rearrangement links TRBV5-4 to TRBJ2-2; D perhaps matches TRBD1 (6 bases). The CDR3 runs to 15 residues. V was cut by 5 bases and J by 1 base, with 12 bases left in between. Germline lookup yields CDR1 SGHNT and CDR2 YYREEE (reference sequence). The CDR3 loop is CASSYRDKNTGELFF. The DNA for the CDR3 is TGTGCCAGCAGTTACCGGGACAAGAACACCGGGGAGCTGTTTTTT. Full variable domain (missing parts from reference TRBV5-4 and TRBJ2-2): ETGVTQSPTHLIKTRGQQVTLRCSSQSGHNTVSWYQQALGQGPQFIFQYYREEENGRGNFPPRFSGLQFPNYSSELNVNALELDDSALYLCASSYRDKNTGELFFGEGSRLTVL.

As for this clone: The same CDR3 is also encoded by other DNA sequences in this sample. The J gene is TRBJ2-3, the V gene TRBV6-6; a possible D gene is TRBD1 (5 bases). The germline V gene has CDR1 MNHNY and CDR2 SVGAGI (reference sequence). This CDR3 region has 14 residues. The V end lost 4 bases, the J end lost 3 bases, and 11 bases lay between the germline ends. The CDR3 loop reads CASSFRQFTDTQYF. The CDR3 nucleotides read TGTGCCAGCAGTTTTAGACAGTTTACAGATACGCAGTATTTT.

The chain links TRBV9 to TRBJ2-7; D could derive from TRBD1 or TRBD2 (5 bases each). This CDR3 spans 14 amino acids. V was pared by 4 bases and J by 7 bases, with 18 bases between. The germline gives CDR1 SGDLS, CDR2 YYNGEE. This chain's CDR3 is CASSPRDGTLEQYF. For the CDR3, the DNA is TGTGCCAGCAGCCCCCGGGACGGGACCTTGGAGCAGTACTTC.

The chain recombines TRBV9 with TRBJ2-1, with D uncertain. This CDR3 comprises 16 residues. Looked up from germline, CDR1 is SGDLS and CDR2 is YYNGEE. Trimming left V 0 bases short and J 8 bases short, with 18 bases between. CDR3 bases: TGTGCCAGCAGCGTAGAGCAGGACCAAGGTGCTTATGAGCAGTTCTTC. It is translated as CASSVEQDQGAYEQFF.

This clone was seen just once. The CDR3, as DNA: TGTGCCAGCAGCCACCCTAATGAAAAACTGTTTTTT. It codes for CASSHPNEKLFF. The V gene is TRBV27, the J gene TRBJ1-4, with D unresolved. The germline CDR1 and CDR2 sequences are MNHEY and SMNVEV (reference sequence). V lost 6 bases to trimming and J lost 3 bases, with 5 bases between them. This CDR3 is 12 amino acids long.

The gene calls are TRBV9 and TRBJ2-3; unclear D gene. The CDR3 length is 12 residues. The germline gives CDR1 SGDLS, CDR2 YYNGEE. Trimming removed 4 bases at V and 1 base at J, with 4 bases between. The CDR3 DNA follows: TGTGCCAGCAGCAAGGGCACAGATACGCAGTATTTT. Amino acids: CASSKGTDTQYF. The whole variable domain, filled in from reference TRBV9 and TRBJ2-3, reads DSGVTQTPKHLITATGQRVTLRCSPRSGDLSVYWYQQSLDQGLQFLIQYYNGEERAKGNILERFSAQQFPDLHSELNLSSLELGDSALYFCASSKGTDTQYFGPGTRLTVL.

The chain is built from TRBV11-2 and TRBJ2-7, with 8 bases fitting TRBD2. Germline CDR1 reads SGHAT; CDR2 reads FQNNGV. This CDR3 region has 16 residues. The ends lost 1 base at V and 3 bases at J; junction bases unmatched: 8. DNA for the CDR3: TGTGCCAGCAGCTTAGCCGCGGGAGGAACTTTCTACGAGCAGTACTTC. As protein: CASSLAAGGTFYEQYF.

The chain links TRBV6-5 to TRBJ1-6, with D possibly being TRBD1 (5 bases). The V and J ends lost 7 bases and 9 bases respectively, with 10 bases between them. The CDR3 totals 12 residues. Germline V gene lookup returns CDR1 MNHEY and CDR2 SVGAGI. This CDR3 reads CASTQRGSPLHF. The CDR3 coding sequence is TGTGCCAGCACCCAAAGGGGTTCACCCCTCCACTTT.

In this sample, this clone turned up once. The V and J genes are TRBV4-1 and TRBJ1-1, with D perhaps TRBD1 (5 bases). Germline V gives CDR1 MGHRA, CDR2 YSYEKL. V gave up 0 bases and J gave up 10 bases, with 12 bases separating them. This CDR3 region has 13 residues. The CDR3 reads CASSQDLQRGAFF. The CDR3, as DNA: TGCGCCAGCAGCCAAGATCTACAGAGGGGAGCTTTCTTT.

The chain links TRBV19 to TRBJ2-3; 12 positions agree with TRBD2. V trimming: 7 bases; J trimming: 4 bases; junction bases outside the gene matches: 15. The V gene's germline CDR1 is LNHDA and CDR2 SQIVND (reference sequence). This CDR3 is 18 amino acids long. The chain's CDR3 is CASTGPMTSGSRADTQYF. For the CDR3, the DNA is TGTGCCAGTACAGGTCCGATGACTAGCGGGAGCCGGGCAGATACGCAGTATTTT.

This chain uses TRBV6-1 with TRBJ2-7; D may be TRBD2 (6 bases). There are 13 residues in the CDR3. Germline V gene sequence: CDR1 MNHNS, CDR2 SASEGT. V was pared by 6 bases and J by 3 bases, with 12 bases between. CDR3 residues: CASRVTGDYEQYF. The DNA of the CDR3 is TGTGCCAGCAGGGTGACGGGAGACTACGAGCAGTACTTC.

The chain joins TRBV5-4 to TRBJ2-7, with D possibly TRBD1 on 5 matching bases. V lost 4 bases, J lost 4 bases, and 15 bases lay in between. Per the germline V gene, CDR1 is SGHNT and CDR2 is YYREEE (reference sequence). The CDR3 runs 14 residues. Here the CDR3 reads CASSLGQGEYEQYF. For the CDR3, the DNA is TGTGCCAGCAGCCTGGGGCAAGGAGAGTACGAGCAGTACTTC.

The chain carries TRBV9 and TRBJ1-4; 7 bases are a match to TRBD1. The CDR3 is 15 amino acids. The germline V gene encodes CDR1 SGDLS and CDR2 YYNGEE. V lost 2 bases to trimming and J lost 4 bases; unmatched junction nucleotides: 5. CDR3 sequence: CASSVGGQLNEKLFF. CDR3 DNA sequence: TGTGCCAGCAGCGTCGGGGGACAGCTTAATGAAAAACTGTTTTTT.

V and J are TRBV29-1 and TRBJ2-7, with 8 bases that match TRBD2. There are 14 residues in the CDR3. Per germline, CDR1 SQVTM and CDR2 ANQGSEA. The J segment lost 0 bases and the V segment lost 5 bases, leaving 6 bases of the junction unmatched. CDR3 bases: TGCAGCGTTTTTATCGGGACTAGCTCCTACGAGCAGTACTTC. It specifies CSVFIGTSSYEQYF.

The chain employs TRBV15 and TRBJ1-6; 7 bases match TRBD1. With V trimmed by 4 bases and J by 7 bases, 4 bases remained unmatched. The CDR3 runs 14 residues. Germline V gene lookup returns CDR1 LNHNV and CDR2 YYDKDF (reference sequence). In DNA, the CDR3 is TGTGCCACCAGCAATTGGGACAGCAATTCACCCCTCCACTTT. Amino acid sequence: CATSNWDSNSPLHF. Full variable domain (rest looked up from reference TRBV15 and TRBJ1-6): DAMVIQNPRYQVTQFGKPVTLSCSQTLNHNVMYWYQQKSSQAPKLLFHYYDKDFNNEADTPDNFQSRRPNTSFCFLDIRSPGLGDTAMYLCATSNWDSNSPLHFGNGTRLTVT.